These 6 T cell receptor beta chains share one sample of origin, sequenced in a study of a mutant IDH1 vaccine in newly diagnosed glioma. Using immunoSEQ multiplex PCR, the repertoire was profiled, and TCRdb retains in-frame clones only, with some absent. The top ten clones hold roughly 12% of a sample with about 68,000 clones, 80% to 85% of them seen once. The time point was: week 35, safety follow-up. Each dose delivered 300 ug of mutant IDH1 20-mer peptide subcutaneously with imiquimod. These TCRs' antigens remain unknown. Specimen: PBMCs, collected from a glioma patient whose treatment included an IDH1 peptide vaccine. All receptors derive from a man in his late teens or twenties with glioma.

The CDR3 DNA is TGCAGTGCTACCGCTAACTATGGCTACACCTTC. Residues: CSATANYGYTF. The V gene is TRBV20-1, the J gene TRBJ1-2; D unresolved. CDR1 DFQATT and CDR2 SNEGSKA come from the germline V gene (reference sequence). This CDR3 has 11 residues. The germline V and J ends were trimmed by 4 bases and 0 bases, with 3 bases remaining between them.

The V gene is TRBV7-8, the J gene TRBJ1-2; TRBD1 matches at 9 bases. Trimming at V came to 7 bases and at J to 0 bases, leaving 3 bases not matched to a gene. CDR3 length: 14 amino acids. The V gene's germline CDR1 is SGHVS and CDR2 FQNEAQ. CDR3 DNA: TGTGCCAGCACCCGGACAGGGGCTAACTATGGCTACACCTTC. This encodes CASTRTGANYGYTF.

The chain recombines TRBV5-1 with TRBJ1-4; TRBD1 agrees at 9 bases. The CDR3 consists of 15 residues. The germline gives CDR1 SGHRS, CDR2 YFSETQ. V was clipped by 3 bases and J by 7 bases; unmatched bases: 7. CDR3 region: CASSSDGTGFEKLFF. CDR3 bases: TGCGCCAGCAGCTCGGACGGGACAGGGTTTGAAAAACTGTTTTTT. Variable domain in full (rest from reference TRBV5-1 and TRBJ1-4): KAGVTQTPRYLIKTRGQQVTLSCSPISGHRSVSWYQQTPGQGLQFLFEYFSETQRNKGNFPGRFSGRQFSNSRSEMNVSTLELGDSALYLCASSSDGTGFEKLFFGSGTQLSVL.

The chain employs TRBV27 and TRBJ1-2; TRBD1 agrees at 11 bases. CDR1 MNHEY and CDR2 SMNVEV come from the germline V gene (reference sequence). The V and J ends lost 4 bases and 8 bases, in that order; junction bases with no gene match: 12. The CDR3 runs 16 residues. CDR3 protein: CASSSLSGQGARGYTF. The CDR3 DNA is TGTGCCAGCAGTTCGCTTTCCGGACAGGGGGCGCGAGGCTACACCTTC.

The rearrangement links TRBV2 to TRBJ2-2; D possibly matches TRBD1 or TRBD2 (5 bases each). Germline assignment: CDR1 SNHLY and CDR2 FYNNEI. V was trimmed by 8 bases and J by 3 bases, leaving 13 bases between them. CDR3 length: 14 amino acids. In nucleotides, the CDR3 is TGTGCCAGCGCCGGGACGGAACACACCGGGGAGCTGTTTTTT. Translating gives CASAGTEHTGELFF.

The V and J genes are TRBV6-5 and TRBJ1-5; TRBD1 agrees at 9 bases. J gave up 16 bases and V 6 bases, and 19 bases lay outside the gene matches. The CDR3 consists of 15 residues. The germline V gene encodes CDR1 MNHEY and CDR2 SVGAGI. The CDR3 coding sequence is TGTGCCAGCAGAAATCCCCGGGACAGGGTTACGGTAGAACATTTT. Translation: CASRNPRDRVTVEHF.